The 28 T cell receptor beta chains presented below share a single source sample, sequenced in a study of shared clonotypes between healthy human individuals. Data came from immunoSEQ multiplex PCR; TCRdb stores just in-frame clones and leaves some out. The table records roughly 1.5 million clones, nearly 99% of them present only once. The sample taken for sequencing was naive CD4+ T cells sorted from blood. Noted subset: CD45RA+ positively selected. These receptors all come from a man aged 25-40 years in good health.

The chain carries TRBV7-9 and TRBJ2-5; 8 nucleotides line up with TRBD2. Trimming removed 5 bases from V and 2 bases from J; junction bases left unmatched: 7. The CDR3 loop spans 15 amino acids. Germline CDR1 and CDR2: SEHNR and FQNEAQ (reference sequence). The CDR3 spells CASSRTSSYQETQYF. The CDR3 region has the DNA TGTGCCAGCAGCCGGACTAGCTCCTATCAAGAGACCCAGTACTTC.

The chain combines TRBV5-1 with TRBJ2-7, with D maybe TRBD2 (6 bases). V lost 4 bases to trimming and J lost 1 base, with 15 bases between them. Germline loops: CDR1 SGHRS, CDR2 YFSETQ. The CDR3 covers 15 residues. The CDR3 loop is CASSPGLAESYEQYF. The CDR3 DNA reads TGCGCCAGCAGCCCCGGCTTAGCGGAATCCTACGAGCAGTACTTC.

The V call is TRBV20-1, the J call TRBJ1-1; D may be TRBD1 (5 bases). This CDR3 is built from 11 residues. Germline V gene lookup returns CDR1 DFQATT and CDR2 SNEGSKA (reference sequence). The CDR3 region is CSVRGDTEAFF. CDR3 coding DNA: TGCAGCGTACGGGGGGACACTGAAGCTTTCTTT.

The rearrangement joins TRBV29-1 to TRBJ2-2, with a tentative D call TRBD1 (5 bases). Germline lookup yields CDR1 SQVTM and CDR2 ANQGSEA. The V end was cut by 7 bases, the J end by 5 bases, with 14 bases between. This CDR3 is built from 13 residues. This CDR3 is CSARRQGTGELFF. The CDR3, as DNA: TGCAGCGCCCGAAGGCAGGGTACCGGGGAGCTGTTTTTT.

The V call is TRBV9, the J call TRBJ2-2, with a weak D call TRBD2 (6 bases). Trimming removed 3 bases from V and 3 bases from J, with 12 bases in between. There are 15 residues in the CDR3. CDR1 and CDR2 (germline): SGDLS, YYNGEE. The CDR3, as DNA: TGTGCCAGCAGCGCGACAGTAGCGGACACCGGGGAGCTGTTTTTT. It encodes CASSATVADTGELFF.

The chain couples TRBV6-6 to TRBJ2-7; D possibly uses TRBD1 or TRBD2 (5 bases each). Trimming stripped 0 bases from V and 0 bases from J, with 9 bases between. The CDR3 loop spans 15 amino acids. Germline V gives CDR1 MNHNY, CDR2 SVGAGI (reference sequence). As DNA, the CDR3 is TGTGCCAGCAGTTACTCGGGGGTGAGCTCCTACGAGCAGTACTTC. Translation: CASSYSGVSSYEQYF.

The DNA for the CDR3 is TGCAGCGCTCAGAGAGCGAACACTGAAGCTTTCTTT. This encodes CSAQRANTEAFF. V gene TRBV29-1 combines with J gene TRBJ1-1, with D unclear. Germline V gives CDR1 SQVTM, CDR2 ANQGSEA. The CDR3 extends over 12 amino acids. The V end was cut by 7 bases, the J end by 1 base, with 10 bases between.

This chain connects TRBV9 to TRBJ2-1; no firm D call. Trimming stripped 0 bases from V and 1 base from J, with 8 bases between. Per the germline V gene, CDR1 is SGDLS and CDR2 is YYNGEE. The CDR3 sequence is 15 residues long. The CDR3: CASSVGMGSYNEQFF. DNA for the CDR3: TGTGCCAGCAGCGTAGGAATGGGTTCCTACAATGAGCAGTTCTTC.

With regard to this clone: The sample contains more than one DNA sequence encoding this CDR3. V and J are TRBV18 and TRBJ2-7; D call uncertain. V was clipped by 6 bases and J by 4 bases, with 7 bases between them. The CDR3 contains 11 residues. Germline V gives CDR1 KGHSH, CDR2 LQKENI. The CDR3 DNA follows: TGTGCCAGCTCGTCCTCATACGAGCAGTACTTC. Translation gives CASSSSYEQYF.

This sequence joins TRBV23-1 and TRBJ2-3; D is possibly TRBD1 (5 bases). Being an ORF, TRBV23-1 has a function that is uncertain. The CDR3 loop spans 12 amino acids. V was clipped by 9 bases and J by 7 bases, with 14 bases between them. CDR3 loop: CASNSRGNTQYF. CDR3 bases: TGCGCCAGTAATTCAAGGGGAAATACGCAGTATTTT.

The chain recombines TRBV5-1 with TRBJ2-3; 12 bases are a match to TRBD2. Germline V gene sequence: CDR1 SGHRS, CDR2 YFSETQ. The CDR3 consists of 15 residues. J was trimmed by 5 bases and V by 3 bases; bases with no gene match: 4. The CDR3: CASSSGTSGLDTQYF. CDR3 DNA sequence: TGCGCCAGCAGCTCTGGGACTAGCGGGTTAGATACGCAGTATTTT.

The V and J genes are TRBV5-1 and TRBJ2-7, with TRBD2 as a possible D gene (5 bases). Germline loops: CDR1 SGHRS, CDR2 YFSETQ. Trimming stripped 8 bases from V and 0 bases from J, with 12 bases between. This CDR3 has 13 amino acids. CDR3 bases: TGCGCCAGTTACCGGGATATCTCCTACGAGCAGTACTTC. Translation gives CASYRDISYEQYF.

This clone was seen only once. This sequence joins TRBV5-4 and TRBJ1-1; 12 bases fit TRBD1. Germline V gives CDR1 SGHNT, CDR2 YYREEE (reference sequence). There are 16 residues in the CDR3. The trim removed 10 bases at V and 5 bases at J, leaving 15 bases unmatched. The CDR3 spells CAGFPKGQGARTEAFF. The CDR3, as DNA: TGTGCCGGCTTCCCAAAGGGACAGGGGGCGAGGACTGAAGCTTTCTTT.

This chain connects TRBV5-1 to TRBJ2-3; D is ambiguous. The CDR3 consists of 14 residues. Germline CDR1 SGHRS, CDR2 YFSETQ. The V gene lost 2 bases and the J gene lost 2 bases, with 9 bases spanning the gap. CDR3 in amino acids: CASSLTVYTDTQYF. The CDR3 DNA follows: TGCGCCAGCAGCTTAACCGTTTACACAGATACGCAGTATTTT.

The J gene is TRBJ1-1, the V gene TRBV27; tentatively, D is TRBD1 (5 bases). The germline V and J ends were trimmed by 5 bases and 5 bases, with 12 bases remaining between them. Per the germline V gene, CDR1 is MNHEY and CDR2 is SMNVEV (reference sequence). The CDR3 consists of 13 residues. CDR3 nucleotide sequence: TGTGCCAGCAGTAGACAGCTGGGAACTGAAGCTTTCTTT. This encodes CASSRQLGTEAFF.

A word on this clone: Other DNA sequences in the sample encode the same CDR3. The chain carries TRBV28 and TRBJ2-7; tentatively, D is TRBD1 (5 bases). The germline V gene encodes CDR1 MDHEN and CDR2 SYDVKM. Trimming cost V 2 bases and J 2 bases, with 10 bases left between them. The CDR3 runs 14 residues. CDR3 DNA: TGTGCCAGCAGTTTACAGGGTAGGGCCTACGAGCAGTACTTC. Its translation is CASSLQGRAYEQYF.

The rearrangement links TRBV7-2 to TRBJ2-5; D ambiguous. CDR3 length: 13 residues. Trimming shortened V by 5 bases and J by 2 bases, and 9 bases separated the two germline ends. Germline V gene data show CDR1 as SGHTA and CDR2 as FQGNSA. CDR3 DNA sequence: TGTGCCAGCAGCCTACGACTGCAAGAGACCCAGTACTTC. Protein: CASSLRLQETQYF.

CDR3 amino acids: CASKRGANVGNTIYF. CDR3 sequence (DNA): TGTGCCAGCAAAAGAGGGGCGAATGTTGGAAACACCATATATTTT. The chain recombines TRBV28 with TRBJ1-3; a possible D gene is TRBD1 (5 bases). CDR1 is MDHEN, CDR2 SYDVKM, per germline. This CDR3 comprises 15 residues. Trimming left V 7 bases short and J 3 bases short, with 16 bases between. The full variable domain, its missing parts supplied by reference TRBV28 and TRBJ1-3, is DVKVTQSSRYLVKRTGEKVFLECVQDMDHENMFWYRQDPGLGLRLIYFSYDVKMKEKGDIPEGYSVSREKKERFSLILESASTNQTSMYLCASKRGANVGNTIYFGEGSWLTVV.

V is TRBV18 and J is TRBJ1-5; D gene unclear. This CDR3 is 15 amino acids long. V was clipped by 2 bases and J by 6 bases, with 14 bases between them. From germline, CDR1 is KGHSH and CDR2 LQKENI. CDR3 coding DNA: TGTGCCAGCTCACCAAATGGTCCCACTACTCAGCCCCAGCATTTT. This translates into CASSPNGPTTQPQHF.

Regarding this clone: The sample holds other DNA sequences that translate to the same CDR3. The V gene is TRBV7-9, the J gene TRBJ2-7; no definite D call. The V gene lost 5 bases and the J gene lost 4 bases, with 6 bases spanning the gap. Looked up from germline, CDR1 is SEHNR and CDR2 is FQNEAQ (reference sequence). The CDR3 runs 11 residues. DNA of the CDR3: TGTGCCAGCAGCCCGGTGTACGAGCAGTACTTC. This sequence encodes CASSPVYEQYF.

This clone has just one count. The CDR3 nucleotides are TGCGCCAGCAGCCAAGACCCGTTGAACACTGAAGCTTTCTTT. Protein sequence: CASSQDPLNTEAFF. The chain has TRBV4-3 and TRBJ1-1; no clear D gene. The V end was cut by 0 bases, the J end by 0 bases, with 5 bases between. Per germline, CDR1 LGHNA and CDR2 YSLEER. This CDR3 spans 14 amino acids.

The chain is built from TRBV10-3 and TRBJ2-2; 10 bases are a match to TRBD1. The length of the CDR3 is 17 residues. Trimming cost V 0 bases and J 7 bases; bases outside gene matches: 8. Germline V gene sequence: CDR1 ENHRY, CDR2 SYGVKD. The CDR3 loop is CAISESRRTGGLGELFF. The CDR3 region has the DNA TGTGCCATCAGTGAGTCCCGCCGGACAGGGGGTCTCGGGGAGCTGTTTTTT.

The V call is TRBV7-8, the J call TRBJ1-2; 9 bases map to TRBD1. The CDR3 loop spans 16 amino acids. Germline values: CDR1 SGHVS, CDR2 FQNEAQ. The V segment lost 4 bases and the J segment 0 bases; nucleotides outside the gene matches: 6. The CDR3 sequence is CASSWRQGETNYGYTF. The CDR3 region has the DNA TGTGCCAGCAGCTGGAGACAGGGGGAAACTAACTATGGCTACACCTTC.

The V and J genes are TRBV6-1 and TRBJ2-1, with 11 bases identical to TRBD1. The CDR3 consists of 15 residues. CDR1 is MNHNS and CDR2 is SASEGT in the germline V gene. Trimming took 5 bases from V and 8 from J; bases not matched to a gene: 8. The CDR3 sequence is CASSSRTGGAYEQFF. CDR3 coding DNA: TGTGCCAGCAGTTCCCGGACAGGGGGCGCGTATGAGCAGTTCTTC.

The chain has TRBV5-7 and TRBJ1-5; perhaps TRBD1 as D (5 bases). TRBV5-7 is flagged as an ORF with uncertain function. The CDR3 has 16 residues. Trimming cost V 4 bases and J 3 bases, with 17 bases left between them. Here the CDR3 DNA reads TGTGCCAGCAGCCTCAGGGCTCTGAAACCCAATCAGCCCCAGCATTTT. This encodes CASSLRALKPNQPQHF.

This rearrangement joins TRBV28 to TRBJ1-5, with D perhaps matching TRBD1 (6 bases). This CDR3 has 17 amino acids. V gave up 2 bases and J gave up 4 bases, with 18 bases separating them. Germline CDR1 reads MDHEN; CDR2 reads SYDVKM. The CDR3 is CASSLAGAVTVNQPQHF. The CDR3, as DNA: TGTGCCAGCAGTTTAGCGGGGGCCGTAACAGTAAATCAGCCCCAGCATTTT.

The V call is TRBV5-8, the J call TRBJ2-1; the match to TRBD1 covers 10 bases. This CDR3 region has 13 residues. The junction had 3 bases not matched to a gene; V was cut back by 3 bases and J by 9 bases. Germline lookup yields CDR1 SGHTS and CDR2 YDEGEE. DNA of the CDR3: TGTGCCAGCAGCTATCGGGACAGGGGTGAGCAGTTCTTC. This encodes CASSYRDRGEQFF.

CDR3 loop: CASTSAGRGYTF. In nucleotides, the CDR3 is TGTGCCAGCACCAGTGCCGGAAGAGGCTACACCTTC. The V call is TRBV28, the J call TRBJ1-2; the D is unclear. This CDR3 has 12 amino acids. The germline gives CDR1 MDHEN, CDR2 SYDVKM. Trimming stripped 7 bases from V and 8 bases from J, with 14 bases between.